This is a list of T cell receptor beta chains from one sample in a study of T cells in localized non-small cell lung cancer. The protocol was immunoSEQ multiplex PCR, while the TCRdb copy is restricted to in-frame clones and leaves out a portion. The table has about 25,000 clones, about 92% seen once; the top ten hold about 15%. The sequences come from peripheral blood, collected before any cancer treatment. The receptors stem from a man between 40 and 69 years old with stage III squamous cell lung carcinoma. Each CDR3 is given with its conserved first and last residue. The order of the fields is CDR3 protein, CDR3 DNA, D gene, J gene, V gene. The D gene is left open where the match is weak.

CDR3: CASSLDRPNEQFF
DNA: TGCGCCAGCAGCTTGGACAGACCAAATGAGCAGTTCTTC
D: .
J: TRBJ2-1
V: TRBV5-1

CDR3: CASSEASVAGGNEQFF
DNA: TGTGCCAGCAGTGAAGCGTCAGTAGCGGGGGGGAATGAGCAGTTCTTC
D: TRBD2
J: TRBJ2-1
V: TRBV2

CDR3: CAWSGQGNQPQHF
DNA: TGTGCCTGGAGTGGACAGGGCAATCAGCCCCAGCATTTT
D: .
J: TRBJ1-5
V: TRBV30

CDR3: CASSLQGRGTEAFF
DNA: TGTGCCAGCAGTCTCCAGGGACGGGGCACTGAAGCTTTCTTT
D: .
J: TRBJ1-1
V: TRBV7-9

CDR3: CASSRTADEAFF
DNA: TGCGCCAGCAGCAGGACAGCAGATGAAGCTTTCTTT
D: .
J: TRBJ1-1
V: TRBV5-1

CDR3: CASSKPGTGINEQFF
DNA: TGTGCCAGCAGCAAGCCCGGGACAGGGATTAATGAGCAGTTCTTC
D: TRBD1
J: TRBJ2-1
V: TRBV7-9

CDR3: CASSEGASGYNEQFF
DNA: TGTGCCAGCAGTGAAGGGGCCAGCGGATACAATGAGCAGTTCTTC
D: .
J: TRBJ2-1
V: TRBV2

CDR3: CASSLSTGGYFQPQHF
DNA: TGTGCCAGCAGCTTAAGTACAGGGGGCTATTTTCAGCCCCAGCATTTT
D: TRBD1
J: TRBJ1-5
V: TRBV11-2

CDR3: CASSPQATEAFF
DNA: TGTGCCAGCAGTCCGCAAGCCACTGAAGCTTTCTTT
D: .
J: TRBJ1-1
V: TRBV7-9

CDR3: CASSLVQGGTTDTQYF
DNA: TGCGCCAGCAGCTTGGTTCAGGGGGGGACCACAGATACGCAGTATTTT
D: .
J: TRBJ2-3
V: TRBV5-1